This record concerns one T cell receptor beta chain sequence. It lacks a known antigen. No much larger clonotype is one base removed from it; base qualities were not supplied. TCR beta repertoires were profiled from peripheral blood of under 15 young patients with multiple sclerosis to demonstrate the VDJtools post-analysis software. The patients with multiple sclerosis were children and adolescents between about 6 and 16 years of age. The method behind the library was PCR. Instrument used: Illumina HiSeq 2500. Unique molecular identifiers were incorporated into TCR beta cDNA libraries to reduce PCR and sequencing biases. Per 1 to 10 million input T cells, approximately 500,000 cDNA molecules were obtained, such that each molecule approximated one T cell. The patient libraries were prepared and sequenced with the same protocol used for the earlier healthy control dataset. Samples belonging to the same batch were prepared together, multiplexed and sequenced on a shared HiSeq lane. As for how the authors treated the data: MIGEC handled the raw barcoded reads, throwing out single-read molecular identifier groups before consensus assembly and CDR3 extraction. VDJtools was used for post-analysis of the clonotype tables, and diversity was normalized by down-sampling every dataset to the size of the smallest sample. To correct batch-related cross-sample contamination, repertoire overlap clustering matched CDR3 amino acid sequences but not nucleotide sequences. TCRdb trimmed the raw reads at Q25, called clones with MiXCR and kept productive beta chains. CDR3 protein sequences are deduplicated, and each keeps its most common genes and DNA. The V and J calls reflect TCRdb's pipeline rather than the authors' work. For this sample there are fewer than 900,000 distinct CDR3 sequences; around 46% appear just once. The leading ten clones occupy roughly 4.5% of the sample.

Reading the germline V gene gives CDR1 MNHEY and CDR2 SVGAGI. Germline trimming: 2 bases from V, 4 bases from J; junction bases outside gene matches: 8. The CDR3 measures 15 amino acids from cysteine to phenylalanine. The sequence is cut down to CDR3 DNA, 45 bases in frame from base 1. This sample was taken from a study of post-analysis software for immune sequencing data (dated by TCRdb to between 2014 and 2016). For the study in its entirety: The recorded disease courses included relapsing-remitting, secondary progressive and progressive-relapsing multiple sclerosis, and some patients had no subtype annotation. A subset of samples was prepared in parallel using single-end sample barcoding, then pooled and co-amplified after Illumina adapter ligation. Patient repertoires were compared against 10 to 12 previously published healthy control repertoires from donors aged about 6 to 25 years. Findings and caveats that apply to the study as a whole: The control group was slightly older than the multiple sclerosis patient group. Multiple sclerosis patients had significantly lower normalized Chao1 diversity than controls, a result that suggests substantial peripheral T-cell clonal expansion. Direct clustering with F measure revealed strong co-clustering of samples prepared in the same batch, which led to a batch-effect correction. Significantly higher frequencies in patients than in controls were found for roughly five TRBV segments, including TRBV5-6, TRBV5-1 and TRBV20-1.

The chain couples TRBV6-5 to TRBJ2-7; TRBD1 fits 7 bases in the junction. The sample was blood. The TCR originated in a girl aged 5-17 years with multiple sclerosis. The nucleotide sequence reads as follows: TGTGCCAGCAGTTACGGGGCAGGGGGAAGATACGAGCAGTACTTC. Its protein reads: CASSYGAGGRYEQYF.